This TCR beta chain is from a study of vaccination effects on CD4 cells after COVID-19. There are 12 residues in the CDR3. V gave up 0 bases and J gave up 5 bases, with 6 bases separating them. The germline V gene encodes CDR1 SGHRS and CDR2 YFSETQ. On this clone itself: Its antigen is undetermined.

The protocol was immunoSEQ multiplex PCR, while the TCRdb copy is restricted to in-frame clones and leaves out a portion. The repertoire holds approximately 28,000 clones, 78% seen once, with 16% in the top ten. After expansion with viral peptide pools in the ViraFEST assay, antigen-specific CD4+ T cells were sequenced. Following a roughly ten-day culture, CD4+ T cells were purified. From March to December 2020, the person had a SARS-CoV-2 infection that was confirmed by PCR. The sequencing used CD4+ T cells from PBMCs cultured with HCoV-NL63 spike peptides, collected before COVID-19 vaccination. The receptor was isolated from a human donor who had a prior SARS-CoV-2 infection. The V gene is TRBV5-1, the J gene TRBJ2-7; D uncertain. Here the CDR3 reads CASSLEGNEQYF. CDR3 bases: TGCGCCAGCAGCTTGGAAGGGAACGAGCAGTACTTC.